This T cell receptor beta chain was retrieved from a study of CD8 T cells in Susac syndrome. After extraction with the RNeasy kit, roughly 0.45 to 1 ug of the RNA was reverse transcribed using random hexamers. MiXCR, run by TCRdb on the immunoSEQ multiplex PCR reads, gives a single entry per CDR3 protein. The sample lists some 190,000 distinct CDR3 sequences, approximately 96% occurring once. Germline lookup yields CDR1 SEHNR and CDR2 FQNEAQ (reference sequence). The CDR3 covers 13 residues. V lost 5 bases and J 3 bases, leaving 11 bases between the germline ends. Material for sequencing was CD4+ T cells from PBMCs. This receptor was identified in a human donor with multiple sclerosis. The chain recombines TRBV7-9 with TRBJ2-7, with D perhaps TRBD2 (6 bases). The CDR3 DNA sequence: TGTGCCAGCAGCCCCGTGGGGGGCTACGAGCAGTACTTC. Protein sequence: CASSPVGGYEQYF.